These 27 T cell receptor beta chains originate from one sample sequenced in a study of blood T cell repertoires in COVID-19. Sequenced by immunoSEQ multiplex PCR; TCRdb stores in-frame clones only, minus some. This table has approximately 91,000 clones, more than 70% appearing once. The sample taken for sequencing was peripheral blood. The receptors come from a man between 65 and 80 years old with acute or convalescent COVID-19.

The V gene is TRBV6-5, the J gene TRBJ1-6, with unresolved D. V lost 6 bases and J 5 bases, leaving 11 bases between the germline ends. The germline CDR1 and CDR2 sequences are MNHEY and SVGAGI. The CDR3 covers 14 residues. The CDR3 bases are TGTGCCAGCAGGGTGACTGTGGATAATTCACCCCTCCACTTT. Residues: CASRVTVDNSPLHF.

The chain is built from TRBV28 and TRBJ1-5, with D perhaps matching TRBD1 (6 bases). This CDR3 has 14 amino acids. Per germline, CDR1 MDHEN and CDR2 SYDVKM. The V and J ends lost 7 bases and 5 bases respectively, with 15 bases between them. CDR3 sequence (DNA): TGTGCCAGCACCTGGGGGCGGATCCATCAGCCCCAGCATTTT. Amino acids: CASTWGRIHQPQHF.

This clone has just a few counts. This chain connects TRBV10-3 to TRBJ1-6; TRBD1 matches 8 bases. The V gene's germline CDR1 is ENHRY and CDR2 SYGVKD. V was clipped by 6 bases and J by 10 bases; unmatched bases: 2. This CDR3 comprises 12 residues. The DNA of the CDR3 is TGTGCCATCAGGGGACAGGAATCACCCCTCCACTTT. Translation gives CAIRGQESPLHF.

The J gene is TRBJ2-7, the V gene TRBV4-1; TRBD1 is a possible D gene (6 bases). The V and J ends lost 0 bases and 9 bases respectively, with 12 bases between them. CDR3 size: 13 residues. The germline CDR1 and CDR2 sequences are MGHRA and YSYEKL. CDR3 region: CASSQDTGSGQYF. The CDR3 nucleotides read TGCGCCAGCAGCCAAGACACAGGGTCAGGGCAGTACTTC.

The V call is TRBV19, the J call TRBJ2-7; 9 nucleotides align to TRBD1. The CDR3 has 14 residues. With V trimmed by 5 bases and J by 6 bases, 8 bases remained unmatched. CDR1 LNHDA and CDR2 SQIVND come from the germline V gene (reference sequence). The CDR3 region has the DNA TGTGCCAGTAGTGCAACAGGGGGCGTGGGCGAGCAGTACTTC. Protein: CASSATGGVGEQYF. Full variable domain (remainder filled in from reference TRBV19 and TRBJ2-7): DGGITQSPKYLFRKEGQNVTLSCEQNLNHDAMYWYRQDPGQGLRLIYYSQIVNDFQKGDIAEGYSVSREKKESFPLTVTSAQKNPTAFYLCASSATGGVGEQYFGPGTRLTVT.

The chain is built from TRBV7-9 and TRBJ1-2; 7 nucleotides agree with TRBD1. This CDR3 region has 16 residues. Per the germline V gene, CDR1 is SEHNR and CDR2 is FQNEAQ (reference sequence). With V trimmed by 4 bases and J by 4 bases, 12 bases remained unmatched. The CDR3 DNA reads TGTGCCAGCAGCTCCGAGAAATTCAGGGGGACCTATGGCTACACCTTC. Amino acid sequence: CASSSEKFRGTYGYTF.

V and J are TRBV27 and TRBJ1-2, with D perhaps matching TRBD1 (6 bases). Germline CDR1 MNHEY, CDR2 SMNVEV (reference sequence). This CDR3 is 14 amino acids long. Trimming pared 5 bases from V and 8 bases from J, leaving 18 bases between. CDR3 bases: TGTGCCAGCAGTCGGATTGACAGGATACGAGGCTACACCTTC. This encodes CASSRIDRIRGYTF.

The rearrangement links TRBV5-1 to TRBJ1-2; the D gene is possibly TRBD1 (6 bases). Germline V gene lookup returns CDR1 SGHRS and CDR2 YFSETQ. The CDR3 covers 14 residues. Between the trimmed V and J ends, which lost 0 bases and 3 bases, there was a span of 9 bases. The chain's CDR3 is CASSLGRTDYGYTF. CDR3 DNA: TGCGCCAGCAGCTTGGGTCGGACAGACTATGGCTACACCTTC.

The genes are TRBV28 and TRBJ1-1; TRBD1 is a possible D gene (5 bases). Looked up from germline, CDR1 is MDHEN and CDR2 is SYDVKM. The V and J ends lost 7 bases and 6 bases respectively, with 12 bases between them. The CDR3 covers 12 residues. The CDR3 reads CASTRAGAEAFF. The CDR3 region has the DNA TGTGCCAGCACCAGGGCTGGCGCTGAAGCTTTCTTT.

The chain carries TRBV27 and TRBJ1-1, with D maybe TRBD1 (5 bases). Germline values: CDR1 MNHEY, CDR2 SMNVEV (reference sequence). This CDR3 region has 14 residues. The germline V and J ends were trimmed by 7 bases and 4 bases, with 16 bases remaining between them. The CDR3 bases are TGTGCCAGCAAGAAAGCACAGGTGGGCACTGAAGCTTTCTTT. Protein: CASKKAQVGTEAFF.

This clone was seen a single time. The chain is built from TRBV28 and TRBJ2-5, with a possible D match to TRBD1 (5 bases). The length of the CDR3 is 16 residues. The germline CDR1 and CDR2 sequences are MDHEN and SYDVKM. The V end was cut by 4 bases, the J end by 5 bases, with 20 bases between. CDR3 nucleotides: TGTGCCAGCAGTTCCCCCGGTTTGGGGCAAAGCGAGACCCAGTACTTC. Amino acids: CASSSPGLGQSETQYF.

V gene TRBV18 combines with J gene TRBJ2-2; maybe TRBD1 (6 bases). Germline CDR1 and CDR2: KGHSH and LQKENI. V shed 5 bases and J shed 8 bases, with 12 bases lying between them. CDR3 size: 13 residues. The CDR3 DNA reads as TGTGCCAGCTCAACGCTGACAGGAGGGGAGCTGTTTTTT. This gives the protein CASSTLTGGELFF. Looking up the rest from reference TRBV18 and TRBJ2-2 gives the full variable domain: NAGVMQNPRHLVRRRGQEARLRCSPMKGHSHVYWYRQLPEEGLKFMVYLQKENIIDESGMPKERFSAEFPKEGPSILRIQQVVRGDSAAYFCASSTLTGGELFFGEGSRLTVL.

The rearrangement links TRBV7-9 to TRBJ2-7; no clear D gene. There are 12 residues in the CDR3. Per germline, CDR1 SEHNR and CDR2 FQNEAQ (reference sequence). V lost 1 base and J lost 2, with 3 bases in between. CDR3 DNA: TGTGCCAGCAGCTTAGTAACCTACGAGCAGTACTTC. It is translated as CASSLVTYEQYF.

The CDR3 spells CASSVWGGVNEKLFF. The CDR3 nucleotides read TGTGCCAGCAGCGTATGGGGCGGGGTGAATGAAAAACTGTTTTTT. The rearrangement uses TRBV9 and TRBJ1-4; weak D call: TRBD1 (5 bases). This CDR3 comprises 15 residues. Germline CDR1 reads SGDLS; CDR2 reads YYNGEE. Trimming took 1 base from V and 5 from J, leaving 12 bases between them.

The sample holds many counts of this clone. The chain employs TRBV23-1 and TRBJ2-7; possible D gene TRBD2, 6 bases. TRBV23-1 is an open reading frame whose function is uncertain. V gave up 2 bases and J gave up 3 bases, with 8 bases separating them. The CDR3 sequence is 13 residues long. The CDR3 sequence is CASSQGSGYEQYF. CDR3 DNA: TGCGCCAGCAGTCAAGGTAGCGGCTACGAGCAGTACTTC.

V is TRBV28 and J is TRBJ1-5, with 9 positions matching TRBD1. V shed 5 bases and J 9 bases; nucleotides not matched to a gene: 8. Germline CDR1 is MDHEN and CDR2 is SYDVKM. The CDR3 consists of 14 residues. The DNA of the CDR3 is TGTGCCAGCAGTCTGACAGGGGGATCTTTGCCCCAGCATTTT. Translating gives CASSLTGGSLPQHF.

This chain links TRBV6-2 or TRBV6-3 with TRBJ1-4; no definite D call. The V and J ends lost 2 bases and 10 bases respectively, with 17 bases between them. Per the germline V gene, CDR1 is MNHEY and CDR2 is SVGEGT. This CDR3 contains 15 residues. In nucleotides, the CDR3 is TGTGCCAGCAGTTACGGAGGGTTGGGAGTCGGAAAACTGTTTTTT. Its protein is CASSYGGLGVGKLFF.

This clone was picked up one time. V usage is TRBV5-1 and J usage is TRBJ2-7; 7 nucleotides match TRBD1. J gave up 3 bases and V 0 bases, and 12 bases lay outside the gene matches. Germline CDR1 and CDR2: SGHRS and YFSETQ. The CDR3 spans 17 residues. CDR3: CASSLGGRGTGDYEQYF. As DNA, the CDR3 is TGCGCCAGCAGCTTGGGGGGTAGGGGTACAGGGGACTACGAGCAGTACTTC.

V usage is TRBV5-4 and J usage is TRBJ2-5; D possibly corresponds to TRBD2 (6 bases). Germline CDR1 SGHNT, CDR2 YYREEE (reference sequence). This CDR3 has 13 amino acids. V dropped 4 bases and J dropped 9 bases, with 16 bases sitting between them. CDR3 DNA: TGTGCCAGCAGCCCCGACCAAGGAGGGGCCCAGTACTTC. Its protein is CASSPDQGGAQYF.

The J gene is TRBJ2-2, the V gene TRBV28, with 7 bases matching TRBD1. Germline loops: CDR1 MDHEN, CDR2 SYDVKM. V dropped 6 bases and J dropped 3; count of bases not matched to a gene: 10. This CDR3 spans 16 amino acids. The CDR3 DNA follows: TGTGCCAGCAGGTCCACAGGGGTCGGGTACACCGGGGAGCTGTTTTTT. It encodes CASRSTGVGYTGELFF.

This clone came up a few times. The genes are TRBV6-5 and TRBJ2-3; 8 positions match TRBD2. Germline CDR1 is MNHEY and CDR2 is SVGAGI. CDR3 size: 16 residues. V trimming: 1 base; J trimming: 0 bases; junction bases outside the gene matches: 3. The CDR3 region has the DNA TGTGCCAGCAGTTACTTGAGCGGGGGTAGCACAGATACGCAGTATTTT. This codes for CASSYLSGGSTDTQYF.

The CDR3 bases are TGCGCCAGCAGTGTTCCCTCAGGTGAAAACACTGAAGCTTTCTTT. Amino acid sequence: CASSVPSGENTEAFF. The chain carries TRBV10-1 and TRBJ1-1; D is ambiguous. Germline V gene data show CDR1 as WNHNN and CDR2 as SYGVQD (reference sequence). The V end was cut by 4 bases, the J end by 2 bases, with 14 bases between. The CDR3 consists of 15 residues.

The gene calls are TRBV9 and TRBJ2-3; D not certain. V lost 4 bases and J 6 bases, leaving 18 bases between the germline ends. Germline V gives CDR1 SGDLS, CDR2 YYNGEE. This CDR3 comprises 15 residues. The CDR3 nucleotides are TGTGCCAGCAGCAAATCGGTGGCGGAACGGGATACGCAGTATTTT. Protein product: CASSKSVAERDTQYF.

The chain employs TRBV6-5 and TRBJ1-1; the D is unclear. Germline CDR1 MNHEY, CDR2 SVGAGI. V was pared by 0 bases and J by 3 bases, with 11 bases between. This CDR3 is 15 amino acids long. DNA for the CDR3: TGTGCCAGCAGTTACTCCCGGACGAGGGACACTGAAGCTTTCTTT. This encodes CASSYSRTRDTEAFF.

V and J are TRBV7-3 and TRBJ1-5; D gene uncertain. Trimming removed 2 bases at V and 5 bases at J, with 7 bases between. Germline V gene lookup returns CDR1 SGHTA and CDR2 FQGTGA. This CDR3 comprises 13 residues. In DNA, the CDR3 is TGTGCCAGCAGCTTAGCACCAGATCAGCCCCAGCATTTT. Amino acid sequence: CASSLAPDQPQHF.

This clone was observed once. This chain uses TRBV29-1 with TRBJ1-6; 10 bases fit TRBD1. Germline CDR1 SQVTM, CDR2 ANQGSEA. The CDR3 covers 13 residues. V lost 8 bases and J lost 7; bases outside the gene matches: 5. DNA of the CDR3: TGCAGCACTCGACAGGGGGCAAATTCACCCCTCCACTTT. Protein: CSTRQGANSPLHF.

The chain links TRBV19 to TRBJ2-7; a weak D match, TRBD2 (6 bases). Trimming removed 10 bases at V and 0 bases at J, with 19 bases between. Looked up from germline, CDR1 is LNHDA and CDR2 is SQIVND (reference sequence). The CDR3 sequence is 15 residues long. CDR3 amino acids: CATRSGTGSSYEQYF. The DNA of the CDR3 is TGTGCCACCCGCTCCGGGACCGGGAGCTCCTACGAGCAGTACTTC.